This TCR beta chain was sequenced for a study of CD8+ T cells in alopecia areata. The CDR3 consists of 16 residues. Germline V CDR1 and CDR2: LGHNA, YSLEER. V lost 0 bases and J lost 2, with 11 bases in between. Extracted RNA was reverse transcribed, and the resulting cDNA served as sequencing template. Sequenced by immunoSEQ multiplex PCR; TCRdb stores in-frame clones only, minus some. Of some 7,000 clones in the sample, around 64% were seen once. Researchers gathered lesional scalp punch biopsies and peripheral blood from patients with alopecia areata. Sequencing was performed on skin, taken at week 0. V and J are TRBV4-3 and TRBJ2-4; D tentatively fits TRBD1 or TRBD2 (6 bases each). This receptor was obtained from a human donor with alopecia areata. The CDR3 coding sequence is TGCGCCAGCAGCCAAGATAGCGGACAGACCAAAAACATTCAGTACTTC. Translating gives CASSQDSGQTKNIQYF.